This T cell receptor (beta chain) is from a study of cytomegalovirus exposure and HLA in healthy donors. Study conclusions and caveats: In a later analysis, CMV-associated beta chains were mostly HLA-associated, it appeared. Earlier findings revealed that most TCR beta V segments proved productive either about 87% or about 30% of the time.

CDR1 and CDR2 (germline): MDHEN, SYDVKM. Trimming shortened V by 3 bases and J by 7 bases, and 19 bases separated the two germline ends. The CDR3 runs to 15 residues. The study ran its PCR with 60 Vbeta and 13 Jbeta primers. Clones were read by immunoSEQ multiplex PCR, and TCRdb kept only the in-frame ones, dropping some. The repertoire holds 140,000 or so clones, with roughly 80% as singletons. On this clone: Antigen specificity is unknown.

The chain recombines TRBV28 with TRBJ2-7; D perhaps matches TRBD2 (6 bases). Sequenced material: PBMCs. This clonotype was sampled from a female donor in good health and CMV-seronegative. Here the CDR3 reads CASSFPVADRLEQYF. The DNA for the CDR3 is TGTGCCAGCAGTTTCCCCGTAGCGGACCGCTTAGAGCAGTACTTC. The full variable domain, in which reference TRBV28 and TRBJ2-7 provide the parts outside the CDR3, is DVKVTQSSRYLVKRTGEKVFLECVQDMDHENMFWYRQDPGLGLRLIYFSYDVKMKEKGDIPEGYSVSREKKERFSLILESASTNQTSMYLCASSFPVADRLEQYFGPGTRLTVT.